This T cell receptor beta chain derives from a study of shared clonotypes between healthy human individuals. Overall study results and limits: Among donors, clonotype sharing was expected to be affected by sequencing depth.

About this clone: Its specificity is unknown.

Some clones are missing from TCRdb's copy, which holds only in-frame ones; the method was immunoSEQ multiplex PCR. Of approximately 980,000 clones in the sample, 76% were seen once. This sequence originates from a man aged 18 to 29 in good health. Sequenced: memory CD4+ T cells sorted from blood. Sample subset: CD45RA-negative fraction.

CDR3 region: CASSLAVWDEQFF. Written as DNA, the CDR3 is TGTGCCAGCAGCTTGGCAGTGTGGGATGAGCAGTTCTTC. The chain carries TRBV5-5 and TRBJ2-1; D gene uncertain. The V gene's germline CDR1 is SGHKS and CDR2 YYEKEE (reference sequence). Trimming took 0 bases from V and 8 from J, leaving 9 bases between them. CDR3 length equals 13 residues.